What follows are 28 T cell receptor beta chains derived from one specimen sequenced in a study of CD8+ T cells in alopecia areata. Reverse transcription of extracted RNA yielded cDNA, which provided the sequencing template. The repertoire was sequenced with immunoSEQ multiplex PCR; TCRdb's copy has only in-frame clones and lacks some. The sample has approximately 280,000 clones, none seen only once. Markers including CD4, CD8alpha, NKG2D and NKG2ACE guided sorting of pooled cutaneous lymph node cells. The sequencing sample was made of CD4+ T cells sorted from a lymph node. Source of these receptors: a C3H/HeJ mouse with alopecia areata. This line is of MHC haplotype H2-k.

As concerns this clone: The gene names here belong to mouse. The read halts 4 residues ahead of the CDR3 end, with the missing end drawn from the germline J gene. V and J are TRBV31 and TRBJ2-5; D might be TRBD2 (5 bases). The CDR3 has 13 residues. Germline assignment: CDR1 GKSSPN and CDR2 SITVG. V dropped 1 base and J dropped 1 base, with 6 bases sitting between them. The CDR3 spells CAWSHWYQDTQYF. The CDR3 bases that were read are TGTGCCTGGAGTCACTGGTACCAAGAC.

Regarding this clone: The genes are named according to mouse. The read gets to within 4 residues of the CDR3 end, and the germline J gene fills in the rest. J is TRBJ2-4 and V is TRBV1; perhaps TRBD2 as D (5 bases). Per the germline V gene, CDR1 is NSQYPW and CDR2 is LRSPGD (reference sequence). The CDR3 has 14 residues. The sequenced CDR3 bases are TGCACCTGCAGTGCAGATAGCACTGGAAAC. Its translation is CTCSADSTGN. Given in full, the CDR3 is CTCSADSTGNTLYF.

This clone occurred a few times. Mouse gene names apply. The CDR3 is cut off 4 residues early in the read; its end comes from the germline J gene. The chain employs TRBV1 and TRBJ1-2; 9 nucleotides agree with TRBD1. V lost 5 bases to trimming and J lost 4 bases; unmatched junction nucleotides: 5. Germline V gene lookup returns CDR1 NSQYPW and CDR2 LRSPGD (reference sequence). The CDR3 loop spans 14 amino acids. Incomplete CDR3 DNA: TGCACCTGCAGTAAACAGGGGGCGGGCTCC. Its translation is CTCSKQGAGS. The full CDR3 reads CTCSKQGAGSDYTF. Together with reference TRBV1 and TRBJ1-2, the CDR3 gives the full variable domain: VTLLEQNPRWRLVPRGQAVNLRCILKNSQYPWMSWYQQDLQKQLQWLFTLRSPGDKEVKSLPGADYLATRVTDTELRLQVANMSQGRTLYCTCSKQGAGSDYTFGSGTRLLVI.

In regard to this clone: Genes and germline come from the mouse. The read falls 4 residues short of the CDR3 end, and the missing part is taken from the germline J gene. The sample carries other DNA sequences with the same CDR3. This rearrangement joins TRBV5 to TRBJ1-1, with D maybe TRBD1 (6 bases). CDR1 is LGHNA, CDR2 YNLKQL, per germline (reference sequence). The CDR3 sequence is 13 residues long. The CDR3 bases that were read are TGTGCCAGCAGCCAAGATCGGGACAAA. Translated: CASSQDRDK. The whole CDR3 is CASSQDRDKEVFF.

In the case of this clone: The genes and germline here are from mouse. Coverage ceases 4 residues before the CDR3 finishes, and the germline J gene fills in the end. The chain is built from TRBV5 and TRBJ2-4; 9 bases map to TRBD1. The CDR3 sequence is 15 residues long. The germline V gene encodes CDR1 LGHNA and CDR2 YNLKQL (reference sequence). CDR3 protein: CASSQDWGQGNTLYF. The covered CDR3 bases are TGTGCCAGCAGCCAAGATTGGGGACAGGGTAAC.

There are a few counts of this clone. Gene names are the mouse ones. The read is 4 residues too short to cover the CDR3 end, so that end is filled in from the germline J gene. The chain uses TRBV31 and TRBJ2-2; 11 nucleotides agree with TRBD2. Looked up from germline, CDR1 is GKSSPN and CDR2 is SITVG. V was pared by 0 bases and J by 2 bases, with 5 bases of the junction left unmatched. The CDR3 is made up of 17 amino acids. The sequenced part of the CDR3 DNA is TGTGCCTGGAGTCTAACTGGGGGGGCGCGGAACACCGGG. Protein sequence: CAWSLTGGARNTG. In full, the CDR3 reads CAWSLTGGARNTGQLYF.

Worth noting for this clone: Gene names are the mouse ones. The read ends 4 residues early relative to the CDR3; the germline J gene fills the gap. The sample holds other DNA sequences that translate to the same CDR3. The chain is built from TRBV13-1 and TRBJ1-1, with a weak D call TRBD1 (5 bases). Germline values: CDR1 NSHNY, CDR2 SYGAGN. V was shortened by 2 bases and J by 4 bases, with 9 bases between the two germline ends. This CDR3 spans 13 amino acids. CDR3 amino acids: CASSEGRGTEVFF. The DNA read from the CDR3 is TGTGCCAGCAGTGAGGGGAGGGGCACA.

In regard to this clone: Here the gene names and germline are mouse. With the read ending 4 residues before the CDR3 end, the germline J gene is used to fill in that end. The genes are TRBV19 and TRBJ2-2; D gene ambiguous. Germline V gene sequence: CDR1 FNHDT, CDR2 SITEND (reference sequence). V was trimmed by 9 bases and J by 0 bases, leaving 6 bases between them. The length of the CDR3 is 12 residues. Incomplete CDR3 DNA: TGTGCCACCCAGTCAAACACCGGG. Translation: CATQSNTG. The complete CDR3 reads CATQSNTGQLYF. Full variable domain (remainder filled in from reference TRBV19 and TRBJ2-2): GGIITQTPKFLIGQEGQKLTLKCQQNFNHDTMYWYRQDSGKGLRLIYYSITENDLQKGDLSEGYDASREKKSSFSLTVTSAQKNEMAVFLCATQSNTGQLYFGEGSKLTVL.

A note on this clone: Germline and genes: mouse. The read halts 4 residues ahead of the CDR3 end, with the missing end drawn from the germline J gene. The chain carries TRBV13-3 and TRBJ2-1; tentative D call: TRBD1 (6 bases). In germline, CDR1 is NNHDY, CDR2 SYVADS. This CDR3 comprises 14 residues. V dropped 2 bases and J dropped 4 bases, with 10 bases sitting between them. The sequenced part of the CDR3 DNA is TGTGCCAGCAGTGAGGGGACAAAATATGCT. Amino acid sequence: CASSEGTKYA. The full CDR3 reads CASSEGTKYAEQFF.

Note on this clone: The listed genes are named as in mouse. The read comes to an end 4 residues before the CDR3 does, leaving the germline J gene to fill in the end. The rearrangement links TRBV13-3 to TRBJ1-2; the D gene is possibly TRBD1 (6 bases). V was pared by 5 bases and J by 0 bases, with 8 bases between. This CDR3 has 13 amino acids. Germline-derived CDR1 and CDR2 are NNHDY and SYVADS. The CDR3 bases that were read are TGTGCCAGCAGGGACAGCCCAAACTCC. Its protein is CASRDSPNS. The complete CDR3 sequence is CASRDSPNSDYTF.

This clone came up a few times. Mouse names are used for the genes. From the germline J gene comes the end of the CDR3, since the read stops 4 residues before it. At the DNA level, this CDR3 is encoded by other sequences in the same sample as well. The chain employs TRBV13-1 and TRBJ1-2; the D gene is possibly TRBD1 (5 bases). Trimming took off 2 bases at V and 2 bases at J, with 7 bases between the two ends. The CDR3 is made up of 13 amino acids. Germline CDR1 and CDR2: NSHNY and SYGAGN. The sequenced part of the CDR3 DNA is TGTGCCAGCAGTGAGGACAAGAACTCC. Translating it yields CASSEDKNS. The full CDR3 is CASSEDKNSDYTF.

This clone showed up just a few times. Genes and germline come from the mouse. The read comes to an end 4 residues before the CDR3 does, leaving the germline J gene to fill in the end. The rearrangement joins TRBV19 to TRBJ2-2, with a possible D match to TRBD1 (7 bases). The germline V gene has CDR1 FNHDT and CDR2 SITEND (reference sequence). The CDR3 is made up of 15 amino acids. The CDR3 sequence: CASSIEGASGGQLYF. The part of the CDR3 DNA that was read is TGTGCCAGCAGTATAGAGGGGGCGAGTGGCGGG. Combining the CDR3 with reference TRBV19 and TRBJ2-2 gives the whole variable domain GGIITQTPKFLIGQEGQKLTLKCQQNFNHDTMYWYRQDSGKGLRLIYYSITENDLQKGDLSEGYDASREKKSSFSLTVTSAQKNEMAVFLCASSIEGASGGQLYFGEGSKLTVL.

This clone has more than one count but fewer than ten. Any gene name here is a mouse gene name. The read falls 4 residues short of the CDR3 end, and the missing part is taken from the germline J gene. The rearrangement uses TRBV1 and TRBJ2-2; 12 nucleotides match TRBD2. Germline V gene sequence: CDR1 NSQYPW, CDR2 LRSPGD (reference sequence). The CDR3 totals 17 residues. Trimming took 6 bases from V and 3 from J; bases not matched to a gene: 8. CDR3 region: CTCSGDWGGEDTGQLYF. The covered CDR3 bases are TGCACCTGCAGCGGCGACTGGGGGGGCGAGGACACCGGG.

This clone came up many times. Gene names refer to mouse genes. The observed sequence ends 3 residues before the CDR3 terminus, with the missing tail filled in from the germline J gene. The chain has TRBV17 and TRBJ1-6; TRBD1 matches 7 bases. TRBJ1-6 is recorded as an ORF, its role being uncertain. With 0 bases clipped from V and 2 bases from J, the junction kept 4 bases outside the gene matches. In germline, CDR1 is MNHDT, CDR2 YYDKIL. CDR3 length: 17 residues. Partial CDR3 DNA: TGTGCTAGCAGTAGAGATGAAGGGGGCCCCTATAATTCGCCC. Translation gives CASSRDEGGPYNSP. The CDR3 as a whole reads CASSRDEGGPYNSPLYF.

Only a few counts were recorded for this clone. Each gene name is a mouse one. Read sequence stops 4 residues before the CDR3 end, and the germline J gene provides the missing end. Other DNA sequences in the same sample also yield this CDR3. This chain links TRBV5 with TRBJ1-1; D unresolved. The germline V and J ends were trimmed by 0 bases and 0 bases, with 5 bases remaining between them. The V gene's germline CDR1 is LGHNA and CDR2 YNLKQL (reference sequence). This CDR3 region has 14 residues. Here the CDR3 reads CASSQDPANTEVFF. The sequenced CDR3 bases are TGTGCCAGCAGCCAAGATCCTGCAAACACA.

The sample holds a few counts of this clone. Gene names and germline match the mouse. With the read ending 4 residues before the CDR3 end, the germline J gene is used to fill in that end. The gene calls are TRBV1 and TRBJ2-1, with TRBD2 matching over 10 bases. The CDR3 loop spans 15 amino acids. CDR1 and CDR2 from the germline V gene are NSQYPW and LRSPGD (reference sequence). The V and J ends lost 4 bases and 4 bases, in that order; junction bases with no gene match: 4. The CDR3 loop reads CTCSGGLGSYAEQFF. The part of the CDR3 DNA that was read is TGCACCTGCAGTGGGGGACTGGGGAGTTATGCT.

This clone was recorded a few times. Genes and germline are mouse. The CDR3 extends 4 residues past the end of the read, so its final part is completed from the germline J gene. This rearrangement joins TRBV31 to TRBJ2-3, with unresolved D. The CDR3 totals 12 residues. Trimming pared 3 bases from V and 0 bases from J, leaving 4 bases between. CDR1 and CDR2 (germline): GKSSPN, SITVG. The part of the CDR3 DNA that was read is TGTGCCTGGAGCCATAGTGCAGAA. Translating gives CAWSHSAE. The entire CDR3 protein is CAWSHSAETLYF.

This clone was observed a handful of times. The gene names given are mouse names. Sequencing ends 4 residues short of the CDR3 end; the germline J gene provides the rest. V gene TRBV2 combines with J gene TRBJ2-2, with 9 bases that match TRBD2. Germline CDR1 and CDR2: LGHNA and YSYQKL. Trimming at V came to 0 bases and at J to 4 bases, leaving 6 bases not matched to a gene. This CDR3 comprises 17 residues. The chain's CDR3 is CASSQEGLGGFTGQLYF. CDR3 bases read: TGTGCCAGCAGCCAAGAAGGGCTGGGGGGGTTCACCGGG.

About this clone: Gene names are the mouse ones. The CDR3 spells CASSMARQNTGQLYF. CDR3 bases read: TGTGCCAGCAGTATGGCCCGACAAAACACCGGG. The gene calls are TRBV19 and TRBJ2-2; D is undetermined. The read is 4 residues too short to cover the CDR3 end, so that end is filled in from the germline J gene. The germline V gene has CDR1 FNHDT and CDR2 SITEND (reference sequence). V lost 2 bases, J lost 1 base, and 9 bases lay in between. The CDR3 consists of 15 residues.

With respect to this clone: Mouse names are used for the genes. Read sequence stops 4 residues before the CDR3 end, and the germline J gene provides the missing end. The sample holds other DNA sequences that translate to the same CDR3. The V gene is TRBV1, the J gene TRBJ2-1; 7 nucleotides match TRBD2. Germline V gene sequence: CDR1 NSQYPW, CDR2 LRSPGD (reference sequence). There are 15 residues in the CDR3. J lost 4 bases, V lost 0 bases, and 3 bases had no gene match. The sequenced part of the CDR3 DNA is TGCACCTGCAGTGCAGATGTGGGGGGTTATGCT. It codes for CTCSADVGGYA. The complete CDR3 protein is CTCSADVGGYAEQFF.

Only a few counts were recorded for this clone. Genes here carry mouse names. The read comes to an end 4 residues before the CDR3 does, leaving the germline J gene to fill in the end. The chain uses TRBV19 and TRBJ2-3, with D maybe TRBD2 (7 bases). The germline CDR1 and CDR2 sequences are FNHDT and SITEND (reference sequence). Trimming took off 2 bases at V and 3 bases at J, with 10 bases between the two ends. The CDR3 is 14 amino acids. Partial CDR3 DNA: TGTGCCAGCAGTATTGGGGGGACAGCAGAA. Translated: CASSIGGTAE. The entire CDR3 reads CASSIGGTAETLYF.

To note about this clone: Any gene name here is a mouse gene name. The CDR3 extends 4 residues past the end of the read, so its final part is completed from the germline J gene. Different DNA sequences within this sample yield the same CDR3. J is TRBJ1-2 and V is TRBV13-1, with D perhaps TRBD1 (5 bases). The CDR3 has 14 amino acids. The germline gives CDR1 NSHNY, CDR2 SYGAGN. Trimming cost V 0 bases and J 4 bases, with 10 bases left between them. The DNA read from the CDR3 is TGTGCCAGCAGTGATGCAGCGGGGGGCTCC. Translation gives CASSDAAGGS. The full CDR3 sequence reads CASSDAAGGSDYTF.

With respect to this clone: Gene and germline names: mouse. CDR3 DNA (partial): TGTGCCAGCAGATTCGGGACAGGGCACTCC. Translating gives CASRFGTGHS. In full, the CDR3 reads CASRFGTGHSDYTF. The rearrangement joins TRBV13-3 to TRBJ1-2, with TRBD1 identical over 9 bases. The CDR3 end is not reached by the read, which stops 4 residues before it; the germline J gene fills it in. CDR3 size: 14 residues. The V gene end was trimmed by 5 bases and the J gene end by 3 bases; junction bases not matched to a gene: 5. CDR1 is NNHDY, CDR2 SYVADS, per germline.

The sample holds a few counts of this clone. Germline and genes here are mouse. The CDR3 is cut off 4 residues early in the read; its end comes from the germline J gene. The V gene is TRBV5, the J gene TRBJ2-1, with D possibly TRBD2 on 6 matching bases. The CDR3 is 14 residues long. CDR1 is LGHNA and CDR2 is YNLKQL in the germline V gene (reference sequence). The covered CDR3 bases are TGTGCCAGCAGCCCTCCGGGGGGTGGGGCT. It encodes CASSPPGGGA. From start to end, the CDR3 is CASSPPGGGAEQFF.

Worth noting for this clone: Genes and germline are mouse. The read ends 4 residues before the CDR3 terminus; that terminus is restored from the germline J gene. The sample carries other DNA sequences with the same CDR3. V gene TRBV5 combines with J gene TRBJ2-2; 8 nucleotides agree with TRBD1. Germline V gene sequence: CDR1 LGHNA, CDR2 YNLKQL (reference sequence). V trimming: 3 bases; J trimming: 6 bases; junction bases outside the gene matches: 3. The CDR3 sequence is 14 residues long. The sequenced part of the CDR3 DNA is TGTGCCAGCAGCCAGACAGGGGAATCCGGG. Translated: CASSQTGESG. The entire CDR3 protein reads CASSQTGESGQLYF.

This clone has more than one count but fewer than ten. These gene names are mouse names. The read gets to within 4 residues of the CDR3 end, and the germline J gene fills in the rest. This chain links TRBV29 with TRBJ2-2; no clear D. V was pared by 4 bases and J by 1 base, with 4 bases between. CDR1 and CDR2 (germline): MSHET, SYDVDS. This CDR3 region has 13 residues. Incomplete CDR3 DNA: TGTGCTAGCAGTTCAAAAAACACCGGG. The encoded protein is CASSSKNTG. The CDR3 in its entirety is CASSSKNTGQLYF.

Notes on this clone: Gene names refer to mouse genes. With the read ending 4 residues before the CDR3 end, the germline J gene is used to fill in that end. The rearrangement links TRBV12-1 to TRBJ2-3, with a tentative D call TRBD1 (7 bases). The CDR3 consists of 15 residues. V lost 2 bases and J 1 base, leaving 12 bases between the germline ends. Germline CDR1 reads SGHSN; CDR2 reads HYEKVE. Incomplete CDR3 DNA: TGTGCCAGCTCTCAGGGGGCGCGGGGTGCAGAA. It specifies CASSQGARGAE. The entire CDR3 reads CASSQGARGAETLYF.

The table lists this clone with many counts. All gene names here are mouse names. The read stops 4 residues short of the end of the CDR3; the missing end is completed from the germline J gene. The chain is built from TRBV13-3 and TRBJ2-3; D gene ambiguous. The CDR3 runs 15 residues. Germline values: CDR1 NNHDY, CDR2 SYVADS. Trimming took off 1 base at V and 0 bases at J, with 9 bases between the two ends. The sequenced part of the CDR3 DNA is TGTGCCAGCAGTGATCCGCGCACTAGTGCAGAA. Translation gives CASSDPRTSAE. The whole CDR3 sequence reads CASSDPRTSAETLYF.